Listed below are T cell receptor beta chains from one sample, sequenced in a study of T cells in Graves' hyperthyroidism and ophthalmopathy. TCRdb recomputed calls from the multiplex PCR reads with MiXCR, one row per CDR3 protein. Counted here are 200,000 to 250,000 distinct CDR3 sequences, 15% to 20% occurring once; the ten biggest clones make up about 29%. Sequenced input: blood. These TCRs come from a woman aged 18-29 years with Graves' ophthalmopathy. CDR3s include the opening cysteine and the closing phenylalanine or tryptophan. D genes are given only for firm matches. The size of a clone is reported for some rows only, either as once, few or many, or as a class for expanded clones.

>TRBD1|TRBJ2-7|many|TRBV20-1
CSARDGTGDPAAEQYF
TGCAGTGCTAGAGATGGGACAGGGGACCCTGCCGCCGAGCAGTACTTC
>TRBD1|TRBJ1-3|many|TRBV28
CASRPRGGGGNTIYF
TGTGCCAGCAGGCCGAGAGGGGGCGGAGGAAACACCATATATTTT
>TRBD1|TRBJ1-2|many|TRBV9
CASSGSGTGRSYGYTF
TGTGCCAGCAGCGGATCCGGGACAGGGAGGTCCTATGGCTACACCTTC
>.|TRBJ2-5|.|TRBV11-2
CASSGRGSSGRSATQYF
TGTGCCAGCAGCGGACGAGGGAGTAGCGGTCGCTCGGCAACCCAGTACTTC
>TRBD1|TRBJ1-3|many|TRBV18
CASSPGTGGIFSGNTIYF
TGTGCCAGCTCGCCCGGGACAGGGGGAATTTTCTCTGGAAACACCATATATTTT
>TRBD1|TRBJ1-1|many|TRBV13
CASRNRGWSGTEAFF
TGTGCCAGCAGGAACAGGGGATGGAGCGGCACTGAAGCTTTCTTT
>TRBD2|TRBJ2-3|many|TRBV24-1
CATSASGRTDTQYF
TGTGCCACCAGTGCTAGCGGGAGAACAGATACGCAGTATTTT
>.|TRBJ1-1|few|TRBV6-1
CASTQRGTPNTEAFF
TGTGCCAGCACGCAACGGGGGACCCCGAACACTGAAGCTTTCTTT
>TRBD2|TRBJ2-1|.|TRBV12-3/TRBV12-4
CASSRGTSGGQSSYNEQFF
TGTGCCAGCAGCCGCGGGACTAGCGGGGGCCAAAGCTCCTACAATGAGCAGTTCTTC
>TRBD2|TRBJ2-3|many|TRBV5-1
CASSLGLAGSILTDTQYF
TGCGCCAGCAGCTTAGGTCTAGCGGGATCGATCCTCACAGATACGCAGTATTTT
>.|TRBJ1-3|few|TRBV4-2
CASSQAPLSGNTIYF
TGTGCCAGCAGCCAAGCACCTTTATCTGGAAACACCATATATTTT
>TRBD1|TRBJ1-1|many|TRBV27
CASSPGTGVSGALNTEAFF
TGTGCCAGCAGTCCCGGGACAGGGGTTTCAGGGGCATTGAACACTGAAGCTTTCTTT
>TRBD1|TRBJ2-6|few|TRBV4-1
CASSQEDRTGGKTGANVLTF
TGCGCCAGCAGCCAAGAAGATAGGACAGGGGGCAAAACTGGGGCCAACGTCCTGACTTTC
>.|TRBJ2-5|many|TRBV7-9
CASSLSGAETQYF
TGTGCCAGCAGCTTATCCGGGGCCGAGACCCAGTACTTC
>.|TRBJ1-1|many|TRBV12-5
CASGFGVATEAFF
TGTGCTAGTGGTTTCGGGGTGGCCACTGAAGCTTTCTTT
>.|TRBJ2-3|many|TRBV28
CASSLFPGGYTDTQYF
TGTGCCAGCAGTTTATTCCCCGGCGGGTACACAGATACGCAGTATTTT
>.|TRBJ1-5|.|TRBV19
CASSMRDYSNQPQHF
TGTGCCAGTAGTATGAGGGATTATAGCAATCAGCCCCAGCATTTT
>TRBD1|TRBJ1-1|many|TRBV19
CASSSDRGQGDTEAFF
TGTGCCAGTAGTAGCGACAGGGGGCAGGGGGACACTGAAGCTTTCTTT
>TRBD1|TRBJ2-1|many|TRBV6-1
CASSSPWTGRDNEQFF
TGTGCCAGCAGTTCACCCTGGACAGGGAGAGACAATGAGCAGTTCTTC
>TRBD2|TRBJ2-1|.|TRBV18
CASSPGASGSGEQFF
TGTGCCAGCTCACCGGGGGCTAGCGGGAGTGGTGAGCAGTTCTTC
>TRBD2|TRBJ2-7|.|TRBV3-1
CASSQGGTSGRALNEQYF
TGTGCCAGCAGCCAAGGGGGGACTAGCGGGAGGGCCCTCAACGAGCAGTACTTC
>TRBD2|TRBJ2-3|.|TRBV20-1
CSARVGSGSVDTQYF
TGCAGTGCTAGAGTAGGGAGCGGGAGTGTAGATACGCAGTATTTT
>TRBD2|TRBJ2-7|many|TRBV5-6
CASSFGTSYYEQYF
TGTGCCAGCAGTTTTGGGACTAGTTACTACGAGCAGTACTTC
>.|TRBJ1-4|few|TRBV5-5
CASSPLEGRGTNEKLFF
TGTGCCAGCAGCCCGCTCGAGGGGCGGGGAACTAATGAAAAACTGTTTTTT
>TRBD1|TRBJ2-5|.|TRBV11-2
CASSRKPGQGIYETQYF
TGTGCCAGCAGCCGAAAACCGGGACAGGGGATCTACGAGACCCAGTACTTC
>.|TRBJ2-1|many|TRBV20-1
CSARLVAAVEQFF
TGCAGTGCTAGATTGGTAGCGGCGGTTGAGCAGTTCTTC
>.|TRBJ1-6|many|TRBV3-1
CASSLRGGDSPLHF
TGTGCCAGCAGCCTACGGGGGGGGGATTCACCCCTCCACTTT
>.|TRBJ2-4|many|TRBV12-3/TRBV12-4
CASSLGQKNIQYF
TGTGCCAGCAGTTTAGGGCAGAAAAACATTCAGTACTTC
>TRBD2|TRBJ2-3|many|TRBV30
CAWRSTSGRHTQYF
TGTGCCTGGAGATCTACTAGCGGGAGGCACACGCAGTATTTT
>TRBD2|TRBJ2-3|many|TRBV12-3/TRBV12-4
CASSRSGIGDTQYF
TGTGCCAGCAGCCGTAGCGGGATTGGAGATACGCAGTATTTT
>TRBD1|TRBJ1-4|few|TRBV3-1
CASSQEGRTGDEKLFF
TGTGCCAGCAGCCAAGAGGGTCGGACAGGAGATGAAAAACTGTTTTTT
>TRBD1|TRBJ1-5|.|TRBV4-1
CASSQAVTGKYPQHF
TGCGCCAGCAGCCAAGCTGTGACAGGGAAATACCCCCAGCATTTT
>TRBD2|TRBJ2-1|many|TRBV3-1
CASSQESLAGGPGNEQFF
TGTGCCAGCAGCCAAGAATCGCTAGCGGGGGGGCCTGGCAATGAGCAGTTCTTC
>.|TRBJ2-1|many|TRBV4-1
CASSQGAWDEQFF
TGCGCCAGCAGCCAAGGGGCGTGGGATGAGCAGTTCTTC
>TRBD2|TRBJ2-1|few|TRBV27
CASSFGLAGSGEQFF
TGTGCCAGCAGTTTCGGACTAGCGGGATCGGGTGAGCAGTTCTTC
>.|TRBJ2-3|many|TRBV18
CASSLTPVADTQYF
TGTGCCAGCTCACTCACCCCGGTTGCAGATACGCAGTATTTT
>TRBD1|TRBJ1-4|many|TRBV7-8
CASSSTTGGFGEKLFF
TGTGCCAGCAGCTCAACCACAGGGGGTTTTGGTGAAAAACTGTTTTTT
>TRBD1|TRBJ1-2|.|TRBV5-1
CASSLALGGGRGYTF
TGCGCCAGCAGCTTGGCACTGGGAGGGGGCCGTGGCTACACCTTC
>.|TRBJ2-3|many|TRBV30
CAWSPGTRTDTQYF
TGTGCCTGGAGTCCCGGGACCCGCACAGATACGCAGTATTTT
>.|TRBJ2-1|many|TRBV28
CASSSRARDGLAYNEQFF
TGTGCCAGCAGTTCCCGGGCCCGGGACGGCCTCGCCTACAATGAGCAGTTCTTC
>.|TRBJ2-3|.|TRBV3-1
CASSQGWEWNTDTQYF
TGTGCCAGCAGCCAGGGGTGGGAGTGGAACACAGATACGCAGTATTTT
>.|TRBJ1-2|many|TRBV30
CAWSVLIGSYGYTF
TGTGCCTGGAGTGTACTTATTGGGTCCTATGGCTACACCTTC
>.|TRBJ1-3|many|TRBV3-1
CASSPQGKNTIYF
TGTGCCAGCAGCCCCCAGGGGAAAAACACCATATATTTT
>.|TRBJ1-6|few|TRBV4-1
CASSPTSTSPLHF
TGCGCCAGCAGCCCGACCTCGACTTCACCCCTCCACTTT
>.|TRBJ1-1|many|TRBV5-6
CASSLGPVLEAFF
TGTGCCAGCAGCTTGGGCCCCGTACTTGAAGCTTTCTTT
>.|TRBJ2-1|many|TRBV7-9
CASSSAAPDTYNEQFF
TGTGCCAGCAGCTCCGCGGCCCCCGACACCTACAATGAGCAGTTCTTC
>.|TRBJ2-1|many|TRBV28
CASSFSWGEQFF
TGTGCCAGCAGTTTTAGCTGGGGTGAGCAGTTCTTC
>TRBD2|TRBJ2-5|many|TRBV12-3/TRBV12-4
CASSPRLAVGETQYF
TGTGCCAGCAGTCCCAGACTAGCGGTGGGGGAGACCCAGTACTTC
>TRBD2|TRBJ2-2|many|TRBV7-2
CASSLYPGLAGVPHTGELFF
TGTGCCAGCAGCTTATATCCGGGACTAGCGGGAGTCCCCCACACCGGGGAGCTGTTTTTT
>TRBD1|TRBJ1-2|many|TRBV6-1
CASSESTGRLYGYTF
TGTGCCAGCAGTGAATCGACAGGGAGGCTCTATGGCTACACCTTC
>TRBD2|TRBJ2-7|.|TRBV5-4
CASSLPSSGAYEQYF
TGTGCCAGCAGCCTTCCTTCTAGCGGGGCTTACGAGCAGTACTTC
>TRBD1|TRBJ1-1|many|TRBV28
CAPPVSGQGLSNTEAFF
TGTGCCCCTCCAGTGTCGGGACAGGGTCTCTCGAACACTGAAGCTTTCTTT
>TRBD2|TRBJ2-1|many|TRBV7-8
CASSGGGEQFF
TGTGCCAGCAGCGGGGGGGGTGAGCAGTTCTTC